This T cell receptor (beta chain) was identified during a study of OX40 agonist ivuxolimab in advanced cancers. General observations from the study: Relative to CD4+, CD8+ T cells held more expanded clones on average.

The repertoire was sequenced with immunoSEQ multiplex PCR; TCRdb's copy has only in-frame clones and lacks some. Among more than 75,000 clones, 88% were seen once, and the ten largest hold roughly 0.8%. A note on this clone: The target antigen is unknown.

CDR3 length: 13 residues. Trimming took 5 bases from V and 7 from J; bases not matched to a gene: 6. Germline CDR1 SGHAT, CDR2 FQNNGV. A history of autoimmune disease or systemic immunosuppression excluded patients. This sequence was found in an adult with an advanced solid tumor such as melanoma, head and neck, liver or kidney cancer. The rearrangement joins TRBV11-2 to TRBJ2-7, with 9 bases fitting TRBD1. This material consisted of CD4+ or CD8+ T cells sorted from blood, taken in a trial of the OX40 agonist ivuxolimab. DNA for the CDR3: TGTGCCAGCAGCGTTACAGGGGGCGATGAGCAGTACGTC. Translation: CASSVTGGDEQYV.